One and the same sample provided the 14 T cell receptor beta chains below, sequenced in a study of T-cell memory formation after mild COVID-19 (dated by TCRdb to the early 2020s). Preparation of the library involved 5' RACE. The instrument given in TCRdb is Illumina NovaSeq 6000. In TCRdb, the public reads were trimmed at Q25 with fastp and aligned with MiXCR, with productive beta chains retained. All rows with the same CDR3 protein become a single entry with the most common DNA and genes. This sample has approximately 350,000 distinct CDR3 sequences in its table, and around 27% of those were observed once. The ten largest clones represent about 13% of the sample. Material: PBMCs or a T cell subset sorted from them (not recorded which). The receptors derive from an adult woman who had mild COVID-19 (a few samples of this study predate the infection). The sample titles of this study are shuffled in the database, so cell type and time point are left out; the donor was told from shared clones.

The chain uses TRBV7-2 and TRBJ2-1; 8 bases are shared with TRBD1. Germline assignment: CDR1 SGHTA and CDR2 FQGNSA. The V segment lost 3 bases and the J segment 10 bases; nucleotides outside the gene matches: 8. This CDR3 has 14 amino acids. CDR3 nucleotides: TGTGCCAGCAGCTTGGCAGGGGGCACTTACGAGCAGTTCTTC. This gives the protein CASSLAGGTYEQFF.

The chain has TRBV4-2 and TRBJ1-2; D perhaps matches TRBD1 (6 bases). This CDR3 spans 14 amino acids. Germline values: CDR1 LGHNA, CDR2 YNFKEQ. V lost 3 bases, J lost 8 bases, and 16 bases lay in between. The CDR3 is CASSQGTLLQGYTF. CDR3 DNA sequence: TGTGCCAGCAGCCAGGGGACACTGCTACAGGGCTACACCTTC.

The rearrangement uses TRBV14 and TRBJ2-2, with D maybe TRBD1 (6 bases). This CDR3 is built from 17 residues. Germline-derived CDR1 and CDR2 are SGHDN and FVKESK. Trimming removed 4 bases from V and 5 bases from J, with 20 bases in between. The DNA for the CDR3 is TGTGCCAGCAGCCCAGACCCCGGGACAAATCCTACCGGGGAGCTGTTTTTT. Encoded protein: CASSPDPGTNPTGELFF.

V usage is TRBV14 and J usage is TRBJ2-2; tentatively, D is TRBD1 (6 bases). CDR3 length: 15 amino acids. Germline V gene lookup returns CDR1 SGHDN and CDR2 FVKESK. V was shortened by 4 bases and J by 6 bases, with 15 bases between the two germline ends. DNA for the CDR3: TGTGCCAGCAGCCTACAGGGTCTCTCGGCCGGGGAGCTGTTTTTT. This codes for CASSLQGLSAGELFF.

V gene TRBV9 combines with J gene TRBJ2-3; no reliable D call. V shed 4 bases and J shed 5 bases, with 14 bases lying between them. The CDR3 has 14 residues. From germline, CDR1 is SGDLS and CDR2 YYNGEE. CDR3 amino acids: CASSPPDGLDTQYF. In DNA form, the CDR3 reads TGTGCCAGCAGCCCCCCCGATGGGCTAGATACGCAGTATTTT. The full variable domain, rest sourced from reference TRBV9 and TRBJ2-3, is DSGVTQTPKHLITATGQRVTLRCSPRSGDLSVYWYQQSLDQGLQFLIQYYNGEERAKGNILERFSAQQFPDLHSELNLSSLELGDSALYFCASSPPDGLDTQYFGPGTRLTVL.

This clonotype was counted between two and nine times. The V call is TRBV9, the J call TRBJ2-7; D unresolved. The CDR3 is 15 amino acids. Germline assignment: CDR1 SGDLS and CDR2 YYNGEE. Trimming shortened V by 0 bases and J by 0 bases, and 10 bases separated the two germline ends. CDR3 in DNA: TGTGCCAGCAGCGTAGCTTTTGGGATCTCCTACGAGCAGTACTTC. This codes for CASSVAFGISYEQYF.

This clonotype was observed a few times. This sequence joins TRBV5-1 and TRBJ1-2; a weak D match, TRBD1 (5 bases). V lost 0 bases, J lost 4 bases, and 10 bases lay in between. Germline V gene lookup returns CDR1 SGHRS and CDR2 YFSETQ. This CDR3 is built from 14 residues. The CDR3 nucleotides read TGCGCCAGCAGCTTGGGGGACGCTGGCTATGGCTACACCTTC. Protein: CASSLGDAGYGYTF.

V is TRBV12-3 or TRBV12-4 and J is TRBJ1-1, with 7 bases matching TRBD1. The CDR3 loop spans 16 amino acids. The V and J ends lost 6 bases and 0 bases, in that order; junction bases with no gene match: 10. The CDR3 DNA sequence: TGTGCCAGCAGCCCGGGACAGAGAGACTTGAACACTGAAGCTTTCTTT. Amino acids: CASSPGQRDLNTEAFF.

The V call is TRBV9, the J call TRBJ2-1; the D gene is possibly TRBD2 (6 bases). The CDR3 loop spans 14 amino acids. The V gene's germline CDR1 is SGDLS and CDR2 YYNGEE. The germline V and J ends were trimmed by 0 bases and 6 bases, with 10 bases remaining between them. CDR3 in DNA: TGTGCCAGCAGCGTAGCTACGGGGGTCAATGAGCAGTTCTTC. Protein product: CASSVATGVNEQFF.

The chain is built from TRBV4-1 and TRBJ2-3, with D uncertain. Trimming removed 0 bases at V and 4 bases at J, with 14 bases between. Germline assignment: CDR1 MGHRA and CDR2 YSYEKL. The CDR3 totals 16 residues. The CDR3 protein is CASSQEALNPPDTQYF. Here the CDR3 DNA reads TGCGCCAGCAGCCAAGAGGCCCTCAACCCTCCAGATACGCAGTATTTT.

V gene TRBV18 combines with J gene TRBJ2-7, with 7 nucleotides matching TRBD1. The CDR3 runs 14 residues. The germline CDR1 and CDR2 sequences are KGHSH and LQKENI. The trim removed 6 bases at V and 4 bases at J, leaving 9 bases unmatched. CDR3 coding DNA: TGTGCCAGCTCCCCGGACAGGAGCGTATACGAGCAGTACTTC. Translating it yields CASSPDRSVYEQYF. The full variable domain, in which reference TRBV18 and TRBJ2-7 provide the parts outside the CDR3, is NAGVMQNPRHLVRRRGQEARLRCSPMKGHSHVYWYRQLPEEGLKFMVYLQKENIIDESGMPKERFSAEFPKEGPSILRIQQVVRGDSAAYFCASSPDRSVYEQYFGPGTRLTVT.

The chain joins TRBV6-5 to TRBJ2-3, with 7 bases matching TRBD2. The CDR3 sequence is 16 residues long. Germline V gene data show CDR1 as MNHEY and CDR2 as SVGAGI. The J segment lost 7 bases and the V segment lost 2 bases, leaving 12 bases of the junction unmatched. This CDR3 is CASSYPGTGGRNTQYF. The CDR3 DNA reads as TGTGCCAGCAGTTACCCCGGGACCGGGGGGAGAAATACGCAGTATTTT.

The genes are TRBV7-9 and TRBJ2-3; D possibly corresponds to TRBD1 (5 bases). Trimming removed 8 bases from V and 6 bases from J, with 15 bases in between. The CDR3 spans 13 residues. Germline V gene data show CDR1 as SEHNR and CDR2 as FQNEAQ (reference sequence). CDR3 in DNA: TGTGCCAGCCATGCGCCCAGGGCGGATACGCAGTATTTT. Its translation is CASHAPRADTQYF.

This clonotype has only a few counts. This chain joins TRBV4-1 and TRBJ2-7; D not certain. The CDR3 is 15 residues long. Germline CDR1 reads MGHRA; CDR2 reads YSYEKL. With 0 bases removed from V and 0 bases from J, the gap between germline ends came to 9 bases. CDR3 loop: CASSQEWPTSYEQYF. In DNA, the CDR3 is TGCGCCAGCAGCCAAGAGTGGCCGACCTCCTACGAGCAGTACTTC.